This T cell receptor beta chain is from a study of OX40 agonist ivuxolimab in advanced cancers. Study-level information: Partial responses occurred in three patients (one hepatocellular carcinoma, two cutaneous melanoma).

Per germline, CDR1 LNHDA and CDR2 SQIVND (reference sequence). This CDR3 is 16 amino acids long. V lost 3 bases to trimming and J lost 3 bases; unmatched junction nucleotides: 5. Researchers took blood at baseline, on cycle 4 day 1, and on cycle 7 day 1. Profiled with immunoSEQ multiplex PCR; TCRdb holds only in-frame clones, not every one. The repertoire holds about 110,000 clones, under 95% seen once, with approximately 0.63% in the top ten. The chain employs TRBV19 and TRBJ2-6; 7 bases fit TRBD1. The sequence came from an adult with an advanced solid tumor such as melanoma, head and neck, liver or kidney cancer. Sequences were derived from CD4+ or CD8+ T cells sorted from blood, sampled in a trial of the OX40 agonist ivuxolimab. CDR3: CASSIQTGFGANVLTF. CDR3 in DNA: TGTGCCAGTAGTATCCAGACAGGGTTTGGGGCCAACGTCCTGACTTTC.